These 27 T cell receptor beta chains originate from one sample sequenced in a study of PD-L1 blockade in urothelial cancer. TCRdb's copy holds only in-frame clones and misses some; the assay was immunoSEQ multiplex PCR. Found here are under 120,000 clones, under 85% of them singletons; the top ten hold about 2.2%. Material: PBMCs, obtained around atezolizumab (anti-PD-L1) treatment. Every receptor here comes from a middle-aged man with urothelial cancer.

V gene TRBV27 combines with J gene TRBJ2-7; 7 bases agree with TRBD1. Losses at the gene ends were 6 bases for V and 0 bases for J; bases not matched to a gene: 2. CDR1 is MNHEY, CDR2 SMNVEV, per germline (reference sequence). The CDR3 extends over 13 amino acids. DNA of the CDR3: TGTGCCAGCAGGCCAGGGGGCTCCTACGAGCAGTACTTC. It encodes CASRPGGSYEQYF.

The chain joins TRBV7-2 to TRBJ2-2; 12 bases fit TRBD2. The trim removed 5 bases at V and 4 bases at J, leaving 8 bases unmatched. This CDR3 is 17 amino acids long. Germline lookup yields CDR1 SGHTA and CDR2 FQGNSA. CDR3 sequence reads: CASSTRTSGIRTGELFF. CDR3 DNA sequence: TGTGCCAGCAGCACCAGGACTAGCGGGATTCGCACCGGGGAGCTGTTTTTT.

The chain joins TRBV5-1 to TRBJ1-4; 8 bases align to TRBD1. With 4 bases clipped from V and 7 bases from J, the junction kept 9 bases outside the gene matches. Germline loops: CDR1 SGHRS, CDR2 YFSETQ. This CDR3 is built from 15 residues. CDR3 sequence: CASSTPGGGGEKLFF. The DNA for the CDR3 is TGCGCCAGCAGCACCCCAGGGGGCGGTGGTGAAAAACTGTTTTTT.

CDR3 DNA sequence: TGTGCCAGCCGTGGGGCGATTGGGGCCAACGTCCTGACTTTC. It yields the protein CASRGAIGANVLTF. The chain links TRBV28 to TRBJ2-6; TRBD1 might be the D (5 bases). Germline V gene sequence: CDR1 MDHEN, CDR2 SYDVKM. Deletions cut 8 bases from V and 3 bases from J, with 11 bases between. The CDR3 extends over 14 amino acids.

This clone was seen a single time. CDR3 sequence: CAISAKHGSSYEQYF. CDR3 DNA: TGTGCCATCAGTGCTAAACACGGGAGCTCCTACGAGCAGTACTTC. The chain is built from TRBV10-3 and TRBJ2-7, with D possibly being TRBD2 (6 bases). Germline V CDR1 and CDR2: ENHRY, SYGVKD. The CDR3 runs to 15 residues. V shed 4 bases and J shed 0 bases, with 13 bases lying between them.

The gene calls are TRBV19 and TRBJ2-7; 10 positions match TRBD1. There are 16 residues in the CDR3. Germline V gene sequence: CDR1 LNHDA, CDR2 SQIVND (reference sequence). Trimming took 6 bases from V and 0 from J; bases not matched to a gene: 8. The CDR3: CASSPRQGALSYEQYF. The CDR3 coding sequence is TGTGCCAGTAGCCCAAGACAGGGGGCCCTCTCCTACGAGCAGTACTTC.

The gene calls are TRBV7-2 and TRBJ2-1; 8 bases fit TRBD2. Germline CDR1 is SGHTA and CDR2 is FQGNSA. V was clipped by 0 bases and J by 4 bases; unmatched bases: 2. CDR3 length equals 15 residues. In nucleotides, the CDR3 is TGTGCCAGCAGCTTAGCTAGCGGGGTTTACAATGAGCAGTTCTTC. This sequence encodes CASSLASGVYNEQFF.

CDR3 DNA sequence: TGTGCCAGCAGCCCCGGACAGGGGGCGACGGCTGAAGCTTTCTTT. Its translation: CASSPGQGATAEAFF. This chain uses TRBV6-6 with TRBJ1-1; TRBD1 matches at 11 bases. V lost 6 bases and J lost 6; bases outside the gene matches: 9. The CDR3 consists of 15 residues. Germline lookup yields CDR1 MNHNY and CDR2 SVGAGI (reference sequence).

J is TRBJ2-1 and V is TRBV7-9, with TRBD2 matching 9 bases. CDR3 length: 15 amino acids. J was trimmed by 5 bases and V by 5 bases; bases with no gene match: 7. Germline assignment: CDR1 SEHNR and CDR2 FQNEAQ (reference sequence). CDR3 amino acids: CASSPKREAHNEQFF. CDR3 nucleotide sequence: TGTGCCAGCAGCCCCAAGCGGGAGGCCCACAATGAGCAGTTCTTC.

This chain joins TRBV7-2 and TRBJ2-4; 11 positions agree with TRBD2. This CDR3 spans 16 amino acids. The V and J ends lost 3 bases and 0 bases, in that order; junction bases with no gene match: 1. The germline V gene has CDR1 SGHTA and CDR2 FQGNSA. The CDR3 region is CASSLTSGVAKNIQYF. CDR3 nucleotides: TGTGCCAGCAGCTTGACTAGCGGGGTAGCCAAAAACATTCAGTACTTC.

The genes are TRBV7-6 and TRBJ1-1; D gene ambiguous. Looked up from germline, CDR1 is SGHVS and CDR2 is FNYEAQ. Deletions cut 5 bases from V and 1 base from J, with 11 bases between. The CDR3 has 14 residues. CDR3 nucleotide sequence: TGTGCCAGCAGCCAGAAGGAGGGGAACACTGAAGCTTTCTTT. Translated, it gives CASSQKEGNTEAFF.

J is TRBJ2-4 and V is TRBV2, with D perhaps TRBD1 (6 bases). With 3 bases removed from V and 0 bases from J, the gap between germline ends came to 12 bases. CDR3 length: 16 amino acids. Looked up from germline, CDR1 is SNHLY and CDR2 is FYNNEI. CDR3 DNA sequence: TGTGCCAGCAGTGACCGGACAGCGTTAGCCAAAAACATTCAGTACTTC. As protein: CASSDRTALAKNIQYF.

The V gene is TRBV6-5, the J gene TRBJ2-2, with TRBD1 as a possible D gene (6 bases). V shed 6 bases and J shed 6 bases, with 11 bases lying between them. The germline gives CDR1 MNHEY, CDR2 SVGAGI. CDR3 length equals 13 residues. As DNA, the CDR3 is TGTGCCAGCAGGGGCAGGGGCGCCGGGGAGCTGTTTTTT. This codes for CASRGRGAGELFF.

This chain uses TRBV10-3 with TRBJ2-5, with TRBD2 identical over 9 bases. V lost 8 bases to trimming and J lost 3 bases; unmatched junction nucleotides: 4. The germline CDR1 and CDR2 sequences are ENHRY and SYGVKD. The CDR3 extends over 13 amino acids. CDR3 loop: CAIRVAGEETQYF. The CDR3 bases are TGTGCCATCCGAGTAGCGGGAGAAGAGACCCAGTACTTC.

The chain employs TRBV4-1 and TRBJ1-2; D is unresolved. Germline CDR1 MGHRA, CDR2 YSYEKL. The CDR3 covers 15 residues. The V gene lost 1 base and the J gene lost 4 bases, with 13 bases spanning the gap. The CDR3 DNA reads TGCGCCAGCAGCCAAGGTAGGGAGGCGAGCTATGGCTACACCTTC. Residues: CASSQGREASYGYTF.

In this sample, this clone turned up once. V gene TRBV19 combines with J gene TRBJ1-1; the D is unclear. V lost 4 bases and J 5 bases, leaving 20 bases between the germline ends. CDR3 size: 16 residues. Germline V gene sequence: CDR1 LNHDA, CDR2 SQIVND (reference sequence). The CDR3 DNA is TGTGCCAGTAGTAACCGAGTTAACACCGGGAGGACTGAAGCTTTCTTT. Encoded protein: CASSNRVNTGRTEAFF.

The chain carries TRBV28 and TRBJ2-1; D is unclear. Germline V gene sequence: CDR1 MDHEN, CDR2 SYDVKM. The length of the CDR3 is 12 residues. The germline V and J ends were trimmed by 5 bases and 11 bases, with 13 bases remaining between them. The CDR3 nucleotides are TGTGCCAGCAGTCCCCCCGCGGTTAAGCAGTTCTTC. Residues: CASSPPAVKQFF.

CDR3 nucleotides: TGCGCCAGCAGCCCCGGGTCGGGACAGAACAATCAGCCCCAGCATTTT. It specifies CASSPGSGQNNQPQHF. The V call is TRBV5-1, the J call TRBJ1-5, with 7 bases that match TRBD1. Germline loops: CDR1 SGHRS, CDR2 YFSETQ. The length of the CDR3 is 16 residues. The V gene end was trimmed by 4 bases and the J gene end by 3 bases; junction bases not matched to a gene: 10.

The chain combines TRBV13 with TRBJ1-1, with 9 bases matching TRBD1. Germline CDR1 and CDR2: PRHDT and FYEKMQ (reference sequence). With V trimmed by 2 bases and J by 9 bases, 4 bases remained unmatched. The CDR3 length is 13 residues. The CDR3 region has the DNA TGTGCCAGCAGCTTAAGGGACAGGGATAAAGCTTTCTTT. Protein sequence: CASSLRDRDKAFF. Full variable domain (outside the CDR3, taken from reference TRBV13 and TRBJ1-1): AAGVIQSPRHLIKEKRETATLKCYPIPRHDTVYWYQQGPGQDPQFLISFYEKMQSDKGSIPDRFSAQQFSDYHSELNMSSLELGDSALYFCASSLRDRDKAFFGQGTRLTVV.

The rearrangement joins TRBV7-8 to TRBJ1-6, with 8 bases matching TRBD1. The CDR3 spans 14 residues. Trimming took 5 bases from V and 9 from J; bases not matched to a gene: 6. Germline CDR1 SGHVS, CDR2 FQNEAQ. Here the CDR3 reads CASSTGTGFSPLHF. The CDR3 region has the DNA TGTGCCAGCAGCACAGGGACAGGTTTTTCACCCCTCCACTTT.

This clone was detected once. The rearrangement links TRBV18 to TRBJ2-1; D perhaps matches TRBD1 (5 bases). The CDR3 length is 14 residues. With 1 base removed from V and 5 bases from J, the gap between germline ends came to 9 bases. Germline lookup yields CDR1 KGHSH and CDR2 LQKENI. CDR3 sequence: CASSPRQGNNEQFF. The CDR3 bases are TGTGCCAGCTCACCACGGCAGGGCAACAATGAGCAGTTCTTC. The full variable domain, in which reference TRBV18 and TRBJ2-1 provide the parts outside the CDR3, is NAGVMQNPRHLVRRRGQEARLRCSPMKGHSHVYWYRQLPEEGLKFMVYLQKENIIDESGMPKERFSAEFPKEGPSILRIQQVVRGDSAAYFCASSPRQGNNEQFFGPGTRLTVL.

The chain recombines TRBV19 with TRBJ2-1, with D uncertain. The CDR3 extends over 12 amino acids. CDR1 LNHDA and CDR2 SQIVND come from the germline V gene (reference sequence). Between the trimmed V and J ends, which lost 1 base and 4 bases, there was a span of 2 bases. For the CDR3, the DNA is TGTGCCAGTAGTATAGCGTACAATGAGCAGTTCTTC. Residues: CASSIAYNEQFF.

The rearrangement links TRBV19 to TRBJ2-5, with TRBD2 identical over 9 bases. Germline-derived CDR1 and CDR2 are LNHDA and SQIVND (reference sequence). This CDR3 region has 17 residues. V was clipped by 5 bases and J by 1 base; unmatched bases: 11. The CDR3 bases are TGTGCCAGTAGTTCACCGTCCGGGACTAGCTTCCAAGAGACCCAGTACTTC. This sequence encodes CASSSPSGTSFQETQYF.

This sequence joins TRBV6-6 and TRBJ1-4, with D unclear. The CDR3 runs 14 residues. Germline V CDR1 and CDR2: MNHNY, SVGAGI (reference sequence). Trimming pared 2 bases from V and 8 bases from J, leaving 12 bases between. CDR3 residues: CASSYGIGEEKLFF. The CDR3 region has the DNA TGTGCCAGCAGTTACGGGATTGGGGAGGAAAAACTGTTTTTT.

This chain uses TRBV19 with TRBJ1-2, with TRBD1 identical over 8 bases. Germline V gene data show CDR1 as LNHDA and CDR2 as SQIVND (reference sequence). This CDR3 spans 14 amino acids. V lost 5 bases, J lost 2 bases, and 4 bases stayed unmatched. This chain's CDR3 is CASSLQGANYGYTF. In DNA form, the CDR3 reads TGTGCCAGTAGTCTCCAGGGGGCGAACTATGGCTACACCTTC.

The gene calls are TRBV19 and TRBJ2-1; maybe TRBD1 (5 bases). Germline V gene lookup returns CDR1 LNHDA and CDR2 SQIVND (reference sequence). Between the trimmed V and J ends, which lost 5 bases and 10 bases, there was a span of 9 bases. The CDR3 spans 11 residues. The CDR3, as DNA: TGTGCCAGTAGTGTCGCAGGGGAGCAGTTCTTC. It translates to CASSVAGEQFF.

The chain uses TRBV19 and TRBJ1-5; D gene ambiguous. Germline V CDR1 and CDR2: LNHDA, SQIVND (reference sequence). The CDR3 covers 16 residues. Trimming removed 3 bases at V and 0 bases at J, with 12 bases between. The CDR3 sequence is CASSMIREYSNQPQHF. DNA for the CDR3: TGTGCCAGTAGTATGATTAGGGAGTATAGCAATCAGCCCCAGCATTTT. Looking up the rest from reference TRBV19 and TRBJ1-5 gives the full variable domain: DGGITQSPKYLFRKEGQNVTLSCEQNLNHDAMYWYRQDPGQGLRLIYYSQIVNDFQKGDIAEGYSVSREKKESFPLTVTSAQKNPTAFYLCASSMIREYSNQPQHFGDGTRLSIL.